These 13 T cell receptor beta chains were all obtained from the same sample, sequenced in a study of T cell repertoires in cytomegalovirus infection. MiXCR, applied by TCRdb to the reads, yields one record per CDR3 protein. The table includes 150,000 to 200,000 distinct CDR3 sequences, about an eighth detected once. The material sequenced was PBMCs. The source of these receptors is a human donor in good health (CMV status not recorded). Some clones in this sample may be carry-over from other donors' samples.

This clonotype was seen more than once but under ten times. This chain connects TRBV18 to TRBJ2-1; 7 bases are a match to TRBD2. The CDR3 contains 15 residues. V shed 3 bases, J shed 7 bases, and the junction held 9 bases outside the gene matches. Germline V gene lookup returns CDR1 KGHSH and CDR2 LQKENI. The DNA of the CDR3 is TGTGCCAGCTCACCGAAGCGGGACCCCAGAAATGAGCAGTTCTTC. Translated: CASSPKRDPRNEQFF. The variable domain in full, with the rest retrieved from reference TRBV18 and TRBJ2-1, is NAGVMQNPRHLVRRRGQEARLRCSPMKGHSHVYWYRQLPEEGLKFMVYLQKENIIDESGMPKERFSAEFPKEGPSILRIQQVVRGDSAAYFCASSPKRDPRNEQFFGPGTRLTVL.

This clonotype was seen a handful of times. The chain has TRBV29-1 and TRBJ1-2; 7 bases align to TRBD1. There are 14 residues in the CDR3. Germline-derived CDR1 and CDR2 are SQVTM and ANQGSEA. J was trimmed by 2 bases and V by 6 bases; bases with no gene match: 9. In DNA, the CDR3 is TGCAGCGTCGATCACCTGGGACAGAACTATGGCTACACCTTC. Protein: CSVDHLGQNYGYTF. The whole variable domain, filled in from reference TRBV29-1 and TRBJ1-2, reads SAVISQKPSRDICQRGTSLTIQCQVDSQVTMMFWYRQQPGQSLTLIATANQGSEATYESGFVIDKFPISRPNLTFSTLTVSNMSPEDSSIYLCSVDHLGQNYGYTFGSGTRLTVV.

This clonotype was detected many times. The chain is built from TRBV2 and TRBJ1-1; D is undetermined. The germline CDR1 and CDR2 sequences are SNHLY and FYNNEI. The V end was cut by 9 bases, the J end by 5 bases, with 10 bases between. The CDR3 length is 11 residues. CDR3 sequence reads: CASHGDTEAFF. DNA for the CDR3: TGTGCCAGTCACGGGGATACTGAAGCTTTCTTT.

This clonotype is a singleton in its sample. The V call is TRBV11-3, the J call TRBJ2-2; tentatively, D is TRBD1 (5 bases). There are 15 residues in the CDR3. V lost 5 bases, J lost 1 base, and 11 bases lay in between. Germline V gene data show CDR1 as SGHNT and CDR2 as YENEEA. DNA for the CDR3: TGTGCCAGCAGCGAAACAGGAATGAACACCGGGGAGCTGTTTTTT. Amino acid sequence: CASSETGMNTGELFF.

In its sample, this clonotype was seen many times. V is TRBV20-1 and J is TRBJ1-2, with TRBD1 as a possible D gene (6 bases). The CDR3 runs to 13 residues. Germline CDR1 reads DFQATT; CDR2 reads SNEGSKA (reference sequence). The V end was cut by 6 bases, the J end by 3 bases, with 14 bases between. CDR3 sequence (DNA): TGCAGTGCCCAACAGGGCGGCGACTATGGCTACACCTTC. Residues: CSAQQGGDYGYTF.

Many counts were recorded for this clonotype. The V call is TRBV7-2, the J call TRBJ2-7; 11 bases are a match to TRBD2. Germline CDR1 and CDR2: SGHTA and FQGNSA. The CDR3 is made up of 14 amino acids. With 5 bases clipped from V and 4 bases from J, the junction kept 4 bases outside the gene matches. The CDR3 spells CASSHTSGSYEQYF. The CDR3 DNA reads TGTGCCAGCAGCCACACTAGCGGGAGTTACGAGCAGTACTTC.

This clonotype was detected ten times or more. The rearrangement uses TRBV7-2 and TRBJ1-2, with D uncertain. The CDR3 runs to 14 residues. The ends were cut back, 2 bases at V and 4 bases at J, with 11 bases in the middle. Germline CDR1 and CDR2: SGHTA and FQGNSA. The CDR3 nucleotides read TGTGCCAGCAGCTTACGGGGTCTCGGCTATGGCTACACCTTC. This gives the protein CASSLRGLGYGYTF.

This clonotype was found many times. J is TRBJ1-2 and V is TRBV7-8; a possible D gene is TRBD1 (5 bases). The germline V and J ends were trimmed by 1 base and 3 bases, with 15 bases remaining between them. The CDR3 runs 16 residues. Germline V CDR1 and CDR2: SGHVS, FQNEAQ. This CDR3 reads CASSLVVGVADYGYTF. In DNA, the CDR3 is TGTGCCAGCAGCTTAGTGGTGGGGGTCGCGGACTATGGCTACACCTTC.

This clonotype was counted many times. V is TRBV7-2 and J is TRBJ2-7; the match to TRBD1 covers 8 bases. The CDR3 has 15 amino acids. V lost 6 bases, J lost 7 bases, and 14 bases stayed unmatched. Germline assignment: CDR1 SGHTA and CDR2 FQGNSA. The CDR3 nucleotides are TGTGCCAGCAGTCTCCAAAGGACAGGGCAAGGTGAGCAGTACTTC. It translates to CASSLQRTGQGEQYF. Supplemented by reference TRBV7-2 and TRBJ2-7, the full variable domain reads GAGVSQSPSNKVTEKGKDVELRCDPISGHTALYWYRQSLGQGLEFLIYFQGNSAPDKSGLPSDRFSAERTGGSVSTLTIQRTQQEDSAVYLCASSLQRTGQGEQYFGPGTRLTVT.

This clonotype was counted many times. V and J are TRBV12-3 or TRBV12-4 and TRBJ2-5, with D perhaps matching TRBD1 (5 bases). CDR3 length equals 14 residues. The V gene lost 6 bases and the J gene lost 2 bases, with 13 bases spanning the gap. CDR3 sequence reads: CASSPDTPQETQYF. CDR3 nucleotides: TGTGCCAGCAGCCCGGACACACCACAAGAGACCCAGTACTTC.

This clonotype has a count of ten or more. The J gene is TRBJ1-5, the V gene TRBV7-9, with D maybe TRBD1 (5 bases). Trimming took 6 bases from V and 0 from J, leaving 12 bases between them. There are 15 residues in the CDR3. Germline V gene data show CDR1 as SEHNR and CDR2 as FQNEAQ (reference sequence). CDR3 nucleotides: TGTGCCAGCAGTCCTTCAGGGATTAGCAATCAGCCCCAGCATTTT. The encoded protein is CASSPSGISNQPQHF.

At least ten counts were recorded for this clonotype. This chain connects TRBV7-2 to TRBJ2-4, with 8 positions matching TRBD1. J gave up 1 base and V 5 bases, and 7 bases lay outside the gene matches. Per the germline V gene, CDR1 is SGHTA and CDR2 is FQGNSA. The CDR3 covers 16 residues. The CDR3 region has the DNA TGTGCCAGCAGCCCAGGACAGGGTGCGGCCAAAAACATTCAGTACTTC. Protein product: CASSPGQGAAKNIQYF.

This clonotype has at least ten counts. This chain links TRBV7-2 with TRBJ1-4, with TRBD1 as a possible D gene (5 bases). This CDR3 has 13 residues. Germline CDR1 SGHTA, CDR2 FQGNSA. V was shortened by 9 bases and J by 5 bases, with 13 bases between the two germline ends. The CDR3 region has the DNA TGTGCCAGTCGACAGACCAAGAATGAAAAACTGTTTTTT. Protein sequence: CASRQTKNEKLFF.